A selection of T cell receptor beta chains follows, all from one sample in a study of memory CD8 T cells in hepatitis C reinfection. This table comes from immunoSEQ multiplex PCR, and its TCRdb copy is limited to in-frame clones, with some not included. The sample has about 45,000 clones, 70% to 90% seen once. Sequenced: naive CD8+ T cells sorted from blood. The receptors stem from a man younger than 30 with hepatitis C virus infection. Each CDR3 is given with its conserved first and last residue. D genes are given only for firm matches. Part of the rows lack a size; the others show once, few, many or a class for expanded clones.

len,d_gene,j_gene,v_gene,abundance,CDR3aa,CDR3nt
19,TRBD2,TRBJ2-3,TRBV7-9,once,CASSPSLLGASGNTDTQYF,TGTGCCAGCAGCCCATCCCTTCTCGGGGCTAGCGGAAATACAGATACGCAGTATTTT
15,TRBD2,TRBJ2-2,TRBV28,-,CASSLERETTGELFF,TGTGCCAGCAGTCTCGAGCGGGAGACCACCGGGGAGCTGTTTTTT
13,TRBD2,TRBJ2-1,TRBV13,once,CASSLSGSEEQFF,TGTGCCAGCAGCCTTAGCGGGAGCGAGGAGCAGTTCTTC
12,-,TRBJ1-1,TRBV28,-,CASTDQGTEAFF,TGTGCCAGCACCGACCAGGGAACTGAAGCTTTCTTT
13,-,TRBJ1-3,TRBV7-9,-,CASSLGGGNTIYF,TGTGCCAGCAGCTTGGGAGGGGGAAACACCATATATTTT
16,-,TRBJ1-2,TRBV5-1,-,CAGHRIRLWANYGYTF,TGCGCCGGACACAGGATCCGGTTGTGGGCAAACTATGGCTACACCTTC
16,TRBD1,TRBJ1-6,TRBV28,once,CASSRFVGTVYSPLHF,TGTGCCAGCAGTCGCTTCGTGGGGACAGTATATTCACCCCTCCACTTT
17,TRBD1,TRBJ1-6,TRBV19,-,CASSGRIATDRGGLLHF,TGTGCCAGTAGCGGACGGATAGCTACCGACAGGGGAGGACTCCTCCACTTT
14,TRBD1,TRBJ1-2,TRBV7-6,-,CASSLTGGGHGYTF,TGTGCCAGCAGCTTGACAGGGGGAGGTCATGGCTACACCTTC
16,TRBD1,TRBJ1-1,TRBV27,-,CASSPGTGLMNTEAFF,TGTGCCAGCAGTCCCGGGACAGGGCTTATGAACACTGAAGCTTTCTTT
15,-,TRBJ2-5,TRBV6-6,-,CASSYPTGGEETQYF,TGTGCCAGCAGTTACCCGACAGGAGGAGAAGAGACCCAGTACTTC
17,TRBD1,TRBJ2-3,TRBV7-9,-,CASSPIAWTGGTDTQYF,TGTGCCAGCAGCCCTATCGCTTGGACAGGGGGGACAGATACGCAGTATTTT
14,-,TRBJ1-1,TRBV4-1,few,CASSPGRGATEAFF,TGCGCCAGCAGCCCAGGCAGGGGCGCCACTGAAGCTTTCTTT
13,-,TRBJ2-1,TRBV27,-,CASSLGVAAEQFF,TGTGCCAGCAGTTTAGGCGTCGCGGCCGAGCAGTTCTTC
12,-,TRBJ1-2,TRBV30,-,CAWSSGGSVYTF,TGTGCCTGGAGTTCCGGGGGGTCAGTCTACACCTTC
11,-,TRBJ1-2,TRBV19,-,CASGGTYGYTF,TGTGCTTCGGGGGGCACCTATGGCTACACCTTC
14,TRBD1,TRBJ2-3,TRBV7-9,-,CASSVNPGQMSQYF,TGTGCCAGCAGCGTTAATCCGGGACAGATGTCGCAGTATTTT
14,-,TRBJ2-7,TRBV7-8,-,CASSFQRGGVEQYF,TGTGCCAGCAGCTTCCAAAGGGGCGGGGTCGAGCAGTACTTC
15,TRBD2,TRBJ2-1,TRBV28,-,CASRLAGSSYNEQFF,TGTGCCAGCAGACTAGCGGGGAGCTCCTACAATGAGCAGTTCTTC
15,-,TRBJ2-5,TRBV6-6,-,CASSYWGEYQETQYF,TGTGCCAGCAGTTATTGGGGGGAATACCAAGAGACCCAGTACTTC
12,-,TRBJ1-1,TRBV7-9,-,CASSLDSTEAFF,TGTGCCAGCAGCCTGGACAGCACTGAAGCTTTCTTT
15,TRBD2,TRBJ2-1,TRBV11-2,-,CASSTAGTSETEQFF,TGTGCCAGCAGCACAGCCGGGACTAGCGAGACAGAGCAGTTCTTC
15,TRBD2,TRBJ2-1,TRBV27,-,CASSYGGFPVAEQFF,TGTGCCAGCAGTTACGGGGGGTTCCCAGTGGCTGAGCAGTTCTTC
14,-,TRBJ2-5,TRBV6-6,-,CASSPGTAEETQYF,TGTGCCAGCAGTCCCGGGACTGCTGAAGAGACCCAGTACTTC
15,TRBD2,TRBJ2-7,TRBV4-1,-,CASSQGPSGAGEQYF,TGCGCCAGCAGCCAAGGGCCTAGCGGGGCCGGCGAGCAGTACTTC
14,-,TRBJ1-2,TRBV5-4,-,CASSSSGGLHGYTF,TGTGCCAGCAGCTCCTCGGGGGGACTACATGGCTACACCTTC
16,TRBD2,TRBJ2-1,TRBV11-2,-,CASSYLLAGGRNEQFF,TGTGCCAGCAGCTACCTACTAGCGGGAGGGCGGAATGAGCAGTTCTTC
15,TRBD2,TRBJ2-7,TRBV13,-,CASSYGLAGENEQYF,TGTGCCAGCAGCTACGGACTAGCGGGAGAGAACGAGCAGTACTTC
17,TRBD1,TRBJ1-1,TRBV7-9,-,CASSLNYELPRQGEAFF,TGTGCCAGCAGCTTAAACTACGAACTACCACGACAGGGGGAAGCTTTCTTT
15,TRBD2,TRBJ2-3,TRBV19,-,CASSISGGRPDTQYF,TGTGCCAGTAGTATCTCGGGGGGTAGGCCAGATACGCAGTATTTT
14,TRBD1,TRBJ2-1,TRBV6-5,-,CASSYSQGAGEQFF,TGTGCCAGCAGTTACTCTCAGGGGGCGGGTGAGCAGTTCTTC
16,-,TRBJ2-1,TRBV7-9,-,CASNYPSAQPYNEQFF,TGTGCCAGCAACTACCCTAGCGCCCAGCCCTACAATGAGCAGTTCTTC
13,-,TRBJ1-5,TRBV6-6,once,CASSYSTGQPQHF,TGTGCCAGCAGTTACTCGACTGGCCAGCCCCAGCATTTT
12,-,TRBJ2-7,TRBV6-1,few,CASSEGSYEQYF,TGTGCCAGCAGTGAGGGCAGCTACGAGCAGTACTTC
15,TRBD1,TRBJ1-1,TRBV29-1,-,CSVDQGQGGETEAFF,TGCAGCGTTGACCAGGGACAGGGAGGGGAAACTGAAGCTTTCTTT
14,TRBD2,TRBJ2-7,TRBV19,-,CASSIGLVSYEQYF,TGTGCCAGTAGTATCGGACTAGTATCCTACGAGCAGTACTTC
18,TRBD2,TRBJ2-2,TRBV4-1,-,CASSPLGLAGGHTGELFF,TGCGCCAGCAGTCCCCTGGGACTAGCGGGGGGGCACACCGGGGAGCTGTTTTTT
14,TRBD1,TRBJ1-5,TRBV6-6,few,CASLQGNFNQPQHF,TGTGCCAGCTTACAGGGGAACTTCAATCAGCCCCAGCATTTT
14,-,TRBJ1-2,TRBV30,-,CAWSVSGGPYGYTF,TGTGCCTGGAGTGTATCCGGGGGTCCCTATGGCTACACCTTC
17,TRBD1,TRBJ2-7,TRBV7-9,-,CASSTRIADRSSYEQYF,TGTGCCAGCAGCACTCGTATCGCGGACAGGAGCTCCTACGAGCAGTACTTC
15,TRBD1,TRBJ2-7,TRBV5-4,-,CASSLEGQLSYEQYF,TGTGCCAGCAGCCTTGAGGGACAGCTCTCCTACGAGCAGTACTTC
15,-,TRBJ1-1,TRBV5-5,-,CASSLEAGLNTEAFF,TGTGCCAGCAGCTTGGAAGCCGGACTTAACACTGAAGCTTTCTTT
20,TRBD2,TRBJ2-1,TRBV7-2,-,CASSLAAGTSGKGSYNEQFF,TGTGCCAGCAGCTTAGCAGCCGGGACTAGCGGGAAAGGATCCTACAATGAGCAGTTCTTC
18,-,TRBJ2-3,TRBV28,-,CASSLVPRGGVGVDTQYF,TGTGCCAGCAGTTTAGTCCCCCGGGGCGGGGTAGGCGTAGATACGCAGTATTTT
15,-,TRBJ2-5,TRBV4-1,-,CASSQVGEGEETQYF,TGCGCCAGCAGCCAAGTCGGGGAGGGGGAAGAGACCCAGTACTTC
15,-,TRBJ2-3,TRBV11-2,-,CASSHIGTSQYTQYF,TGTGCCAGCAGCCACATCGGGACTTCCCAATATACGCAGTATTTT